The TCR beta chain under discussion was sequenced for a study of control samples from healthy donors and cancer patients (dated by TCRdb to the early 2020s). Library preparation used the immunoSEQ multiplex PCR assay. TCRdb took over this immuneACCESS table, retaining in-frame rearrangements with V and J assigned. Such tables are incomplete; in checked studies, under half of the missing clones stem from an unresolved V gene, and the remainder is unexplained. The sample profile shows fewer than 500,000 clones; approximately 92% of them were found once. The ten most abundant clones make up over 5.5% of the sample. This clone occurred a few times. Its antigen is still unknown. One base away there is no much larger clone; base qualities are not given. V is clipped by 3 bases and J by 3 bases, and the sequence between their germline boundaries is 5 bases long. The CDR3 covers 13 residues, taking in both the cysteine and the phenylalanine. Just CDR3 DNA is preserved here, 39 bases in frame from base 1. Sequences MRHNA (CDR1) and SNTAGT (CDR2) are obtained from the germline V gene.

The rearranged segments are TRBV6-4 and TRBJ2-2; the D gene is unclear. This clonotype originated in a man in his forties or fifties with head and neck cancer. Sequenced sample: PBMCs. This receptor has the CDR3 CASSELDTGELFF. The nucleotide sequence is given as TGTGCCAGCAGTGAACTTGACACCGGGGAGCTGTTTTTT.